This TCR beta chain was found in a study of lymphopenia after photon versus proton radiotherapy. Study-wide results and caveats: Larger post-nadir TCR diversity loss correlated inversely with survival in deceased patients.

This CDR3 spans 14 amino acids. The germline CDR1 and CDR2 sequences are SGHAT and FQNNGV. V was pared by 5 bases and J by 0 bases, with 1 base of the junction left unmatched. To note about this clone: The antigen remains undetermined.

Method: immunoSEQ multiplex PCR; TCRdb's copy keeps in-frame clones and lacks some. The profile shows 50,000 to 70,000 clones, roughly nine tenths of them singletons. The TCR originated in an elderly man with esophageal cancer. The genes are TRBV11-2 and TRBJ2-1; TRBD1 aligns across 7 bases. Specimen: peripheral blood, collected from a patient treated with proton-based radiotherapy. The CDR3 nucleotides read TGTGCCAGCAGCAACAGGGGCTCCTACAATGAGCAGTTCTTC. This encodes CASSNRGSYNEQFF.